These 14 T cell receptor beta chains were sequenced from one sample in a study of cytomegalovirus exposure and HLA in healthy donors. 13 Jbeta primers and 60 Vbeta primers were used for the PCR. Repertoires were generated with immunoSEQ multiplex PCR, while TCRdb's copy carries only in-frame clones and drops some. The sample has under 150,000 clones, around 85% seen once. The sequenced material came from PBMCs. These receptors came from a boy younger than 18 in good health and CMV-seronegative.

The chain uses TRBV28 and TRBJ2-2; TRBD1 matches 8 bases. Trimming removed 7 bases from V and 7 bases from J; junction bases left unmatched: 11. CDR3 length equals 15 residues. Germline V gene lookup returns CDR1 MDHEN and CDR2 SYDVKM. CDR3 nucleotides: TGTGCCAGCATGGTCGTCAGGGGGCTAAACGGGGAGCTGTTTTTT. This gives the protein CASMVVRGLNGELFF.

The chain combines TRBV9 with TRBJ1-3, with D hard to call. Germline V CDR1 and CDR2: SGDLS, YYNGEE. The CDR3 is made up of 16 amino acids. Trimming removed 0 bases at V and 2 bases at J, with 12 bases between. CDR3 bases: TGTGCCAGCAGCGTAGATCCGGGGAGGACTGGAAACACCATATATTTT. Translating gives CASSVDPGRTGNTIYF.

The chain carries TRBV13 and TRBJ2-1; possible D gene TRBD1, 5 bases. The CDR3 consists of 15 residues. In germline, CDR1 is PRHDT, CDR2 FYEKMQ (reference sequence). Trimming removed 1 base at V and 7 bases at J, with 14 bases between. This chain's CDR3 is CASSLDEEPGNEQFF. The CDR3 bases are TGTGCCAGCAGCTTAGACGAAGAACCAGGGAATGAGCAGTTCTTC. The full variable domain, its missing parts supplied by reference TRBV13 and TRBJ2-1, is AAGVIQSPRHLIKEKRETATLKCYPIPRHDTVYWYQQGPGQDPQFLISFYEKMQSDKGSIPDRFSAQQFSDYHSELNMSSLELGDSALYFCASSLDEEPGNEQFFGPGTRLTVL.

The V call is TRBV19, the J call TRBJ2-2, with 9 bases that match TRBD1. V lost 7 bases to trimming and J lost 1 base; unmatched junction nucleotides: 4. Germline CDR1 reads LNHDA; CDR2 reads SQIVND (reference sequence). There are 15 residues in the CDR3. CDR3 residues: CASTSGQGNTGELFF. The CDR3 DNA reads as TGTGCCAGTACCTCGGGACAGGGGAACACCGGGGAGCTGTTTTTT.

The chain couples TRBV5-1 to TRBJ1-2; TRBD1 aligns across 10 bases. J gave up 2 bases and V 4 bases, and 2 bases lay outside the gene matches. In germline, CDR1 is SGHRS, CDR2 YFSETQ. The CDR3 has 14 amino acids. CDR3 protein: CASSKGQGNYGYTF. CDR3 in DNA: TGCGCCAGCAGCAAGGGACAGGGGAACTATGGCTACACCTTC. Complete variable domain (other parts from reference TRBV5-1 and TRBJ1-2): KAGVTQTPRYLIKTRGQQVTLSCSPISGHRSVSWYQQTPGQGLQFLFEYFSETQRNKGNFPGRFSGRQFSNSRSEMNVSTLELGDSALYLCASSKGQGNYGYTFGSGTRLTVV.

The chain joins TRBV7-2 to TRBJ1-2, with D unclear. The CDR3 sequence is 14 residues long. The ends were cut back, 5 bases at V and 2 bases at J, with 12 bases in the middle. Germline assignment: CDR1 SGHTA and CDR2 FQGNSA. The CDR3 DNA reads TGTGCCAGCAGCCGCGAGGCGGCGAACTATGGCTACACCTTC. Translated: CASSREAANYGYTF.

The sample holds one count of this clone. This sequence joins TRBV5-5 and TRBJ1-5; 10 nucleotides agree with TRBD1. From germline, CDR1 is SGHKS and CDR2 YYEKEE (reference sequence). The CDR3 sequence is 15 residues long. With 1 base clipped from V and 5 bases from J, the junction kept 3 bases outside the gene matches. CDR3 region: CASSLSGQGDQPQHF. In DNA form, the CDR3 reads TGTGCCAGCAGCTTGTCTGGACAGGGGGATCAGCCCCAGCATTTT.

The chain uses TRBV7-2 and TRBJ2-1; TRBD2 might be the D (5 bases). This CDR3 is 16 amino acids long. Between the trimmed V and J ends, which lost 1 base and 4 bases, there was a span of 14 bases. Germline V gives CDR1 SGHTA, CDR2 FQGNSA. CDR3 sequence (DNA): TGTGCCAGCAGCTTAGATTTAGCGAGGGCTTACAATGAGCAGTTCTTC. Amino acid sequence: CASSLDLARAYNEQFF.

The CDR3 reads CASSGAGLSLLSGNTIYF. The CDR3, as DNA: TGTGCCAGCAGTGGTGCGGGCCTCTCCTTACTCTCTGGAAACACCATATATTTT. The gene calls are TRBV6-1 and TRBJ1-3; D gene unclear. CDR1 is MNHNS, CDR2 SASEGT, per germline. The CDR3 contains 18 residues. V lost 4 bases and J 0 bases, leaving 19 bases between the germline ends.

The genes are TRBV2 and TRBJ2-7, with a tentative D call TRBD1 (5 bases). Trimming pared 0 bases from V and 12 bases from J, leaving 24 bases between. The CDR3 has 16 amino acids. In germline, CDR1 is SNHLY, CDR2 FYNNEI. The CDR3: CASSEAHGQDGRWSYF. CDR3 DNA sequence: TGTGCCAGCAGTGAAGCACACGGACAAGATGGTCGCTGGTCGTACTTC.

The rearrangement uses TRBV7-3 and TRBJ2-3, with TRBD1 identical over 10 bases. The CDR3 length is 17 residues. CDR1 and CDR2 (germline): SGHTA, FQGTGA. Unmatched junction bases numbered 10, after V lost 5 bases and J lost 2 bases. The DNA for the CDR3 is TGTGCCAGCAGCCCACCCCGGGACAGGGGATTCACAGATACGCAGTATTTT. Residues: CASSPPRDRGFTDTQYF.

This clone came up a few times. The rearrangement links TRBV5-8 to TRBJ1-4, with unresolved D. V was shortened by 0 bases and J by 5 bases, with 11 bases between the two germline ends. The CDR3 length is 15 residues. Germline V lookup: CDR1 SGHTS, CDR2 YDEGEE. The CDR3 nucleotides read TGTGCCAGCAGCTTGGAACCGGGGATAAATGAAAAACTGTTTTTT. Translated: CASSLEPGINEKLFF.

The V call is TRBV5-1, the J call TRBJ2-7; 9 nucleotides match TRBD2. Germline-derived CDR1 and CDR2 are SGHRS and YFSETQ. The CDR3 contains 13 residues. The J segment lost 4 bases and the V segment lost 5 bases, leaving 4 bases of the junction unmatched. The CDR3 protein is CASRRTSEYEQYF. CDR3 DNA sequence: TGCGCCAGCAGGAGGACTAGCGAGTACGAGCAGTACTTC. The entire variable domain, with the rest obtained from reference TRBV5-1 and TRBJ2-7, is as follows: KAGVTQTPRYLIKTRGQQVTLSCSPISGHRSVSWYQQTPGQGLQFLFEYFSETQRNKGNFPGRFSGRQFSNSRSEMNVSTLELGDSALYLCASRRTSEYEQYFGPGTRLTVT.

CDR3 in amino acids: CAWSVGKGNEQFF. Written as DNA, the CDR3 is TGTGCCTGGAGTGTGGGGAAGGGGAATGAGCAGTTCTTC. The genes are TRBV30 and TRBJ2-1; D may be TRBD1 (5 bases). Germline-derived CDR1 and CDR2 are GTSNPN and SVGIG (reference sequence). CDR3 length equals 13 residues. V lost 0 bases and J lost 7, with 10 bases in between.